These 9 T cell receptor beta chains came from one sample sequenced in a study of T cell changes during pregnancy in multiple sclerosis. Only in-frame clones appear in the TCRdb table, and some are missing; sequencing was by immunoSEQ multiplex PCR. Of around 95,000 clones in the sample, over 85% were seen once. This specimen was peripheral blood, taken after pregnancy. Receptors were obtained from a female donor in good health, enrolled as a control in a pregnancy study.

The gene calls are TRBV6-5 and TRBJ2-5; unclear D gene. Between the trimmed V and J ends, which lost 6 bases and 4 bases, there was a span of 9 bases. CDR1 MNHEY and CDR2 SVGAGI come from the germline V gene. CDR3 length: 12 amino acids. The CDR3 reads CASRDYRETQYF. CDR3 DNA: TGTGCCAGCAGGGATTACAGAGAGACCCAGTACTTC.

In this sample, this clone turned up once. This chain joins TRBV15 and TRBJ2-1, with 11 bases fitting TRBD2. CDR1 is LNHNV and CDR2 is YYDKDF in the germline V gene (reference sequence). V was pared by 3 bases and J by 5 bases, with 6 bases of the junction left unmatched. This CDR3 spans 16 amino acids. The CDR3 loop reads CATSRGLAGGDNEQFF. The DNA of the CDR3 is TGTGCCACCAGCAGGGGGCTAGCGGGAGGAGACAATGAGCAGTTCTTC.

The chain employs TRBV2 and TRBJ2-2; TRBD1 matches at 7 bases. Looked up from germline, CDR1 is SNHLY and CDR2 is FYNNEI. The CDR3 has 14 amino acids. V was pared by 7 bases and J by 5 bases, with 7 bases of the junction left unmatched. The CDR3 is CASKQTGVTGELFF. The CDR3 DNA follows: TGTGCCAGCAAGCAAACAGGGGTAACCGGGGAGCTGTTTTTT.

The J gene is TRBJ2-1, the V gene TRBV7-8, with 8 bases lining up with TRBD2. V trimming: 4 bases; J trimming: 2 bases; junction bases outside the gene matches: 4. Germline lookup yields CDR1 SGHVS and CDR2 FQNEAQ. This CDR3 has 15 amino acids. Written as DNA, the CDR3 is TGTGCCAGCAGCTGGACACTAGCGGCCTACAATGAGCAGTTCTTC. Protein sequence: CASSWTLAAYNEQFF.

The chain is built from TRBV5-1 and TRBJ2-7; a possible D gene is TRBD1 (7 bases). Germline CDR1 SGHRS, CDR2 YFSETQ. CDR3 length equals 14 residues. With 4 bases removed from V and 3 bases from J, the gap between germline ends came to 14 bases. CDR3 nucleotide sequence: TGCGCCAGCAGCCGAGACAGGGAGGTCTACGAGCAGTACTTC. As protein: CASSRDREVYEQYF.

The V and J genes are TRBV14 and TRBJ2-5, with D possibly being TRBD1 (5 bases). Looked up from germline, CDR1 is SGHDN and CDR2 is FVKESK. The CDR3 contains 14 residues. V was trimmed by 4 bases and J by 1 base, leaving 10 bases between them. The DNA for the CDR3 is TGTGCCAGCAGCCCCGGACATTCCCAAGAGACCCAGTACTTC. It encodes CASSPGHSQETQYF. Filled out from reference TRBV14 and TRBJ2-5, the complete variable domain reads EAGVTQFPSHSVIEKGQTVTLRCDPISGHDNLYWYRRVMGKEIKFLLHFVKESKQDESGMPNNRFLAERTGGTYSTLKVQPAELEDSGVYFCASSPGHSQETQYFGPGTRLLVL.

The chain links TRBV11-3 to TRBJ2-7; D gene ambiguous. Germline-derived CDR1 and CDR2 are SGHNT and YENEEA. This CDR3 is built from 13 residues. V gave up 1 base and J gave up 4 bases, with 8 bases separating them. The CDR3: CASSLGLGYEQYF. In DNA form, the CDR3 reads TGTGCCAGCAGCTTAGGTCTAGGATACGAGCAGTACTTC.

V is TRBV5-6 and J is TRBJ2-5, with 7 bases lining up with TRBD2. The J call may be in error: the DNA end matches TRBJ2-7 better. Germline V gives CDR1 SGHDT, CDR2 YYEEEE. The CDR3 has 15 residues. The CDR3 nucleotides read TGTGCCAGCAGCTTGAACGGGACTAAGACCTACGAGCAGTACTTC. Its protein product is CASSLNGTKTYEQYF.

About this clone itself: The same CDR3 arises from other DNA sequences in this sample as well. V gene TRBV5-1 combines with J gene TRBJ1-1; D uncertain. The CDR3 has 13 residues. From germline, CDR1 is SGHRS and CDR2 YFSETQ. Trimming took 0 bases from V and 1 from J, leaving 4 bases between them. As DNA, the CDR3 is TGCGCCAGCAGCTTGGAACAGAACACTGAAGCTTTCTTT. This encodes CASSLEQNTEAFF.